The source of this TCR beta chain is a study of OX40 agonist ivuxolimab in advanced cancers. About the full investigation: The costimulatory receptor OX40 (CD134) was targeted by ivuxolimab, a fully human IgG2 agonistic monoclonal antibody. Intravenous ivuxolimab was administered to patients every 2 weeks at six dose levels: 0.01, 0.1, 0.3, 1.5, 3 and 10 mg/kg. Of the roughly 51 patients in dose escalation, 19 had hepatocellular carcinoma, roughly 15 had melanoma, 9 had renal cell carcinoma and 9 had head and neck cancer. In the dose-escalation cohort, approximately 82% of patients were male, and the mean age was roughly 60 years with a range of about 23 to 79. Prior anti-PD-1, anti-PD-L1 or anti-CTLA-4 therapy was permitted, and checkpoint inhibitors had been received by more than 35% of dose-escalation patients. Partial responses were achieved by three dose-escalation patients, of whom one had hepatocellular carcinoma and two had cutaneous melanoma. Peripheral TCRbeta sequencing aimed to test whether ivuxolimab altered TCR sequence diversity and caused clonal T-cell expansion. The paper reports the monotherapy dose-escalation portion (N = 52 patients) of the phase I ivuxolimab trial. Study-wide conclusions, independent of this receptor: Low levels of normalized T-cell clonal expansion were also seen in some nonresponding patients. In the 0.1-3.0 mg/kg groups, partial responders were among the patients with the lowest normalized peripheral clonal expansion, particularly in CD8+ T cells. After ivuxolimab, CD8+ T cells had more expanded clones than CD4+ T cells on average. Antigen specificity was not determined for the clonally expanded peripheral T cells. At doses from 0.1 to 3.0 mg/kg, clonal expansion was seen in both CD4+ and CD8+ blood T cells between baseline and week 6.

V is reduced by 0 bases and J by 0 bases, leaving a spacing of 2 bases between them. For CDR1 and CDR2, the germline V gene lists SGHNT and YENEEA. Spanning cysteine to phenylalanine, the CDR3 consists of 14 amino acids. Of all the DNA, just the CDR3 is kept, 42 bases in frame from base 1. The trial excluded patients who had a history of autoimmune disease or were on systemic immunosuppression. In every dose cohort, peripheral blood was drawn for TCR sequencing at baseline, cycle 4 day 1, and cycle 7 day 1. The samples were drawn from a first-in-human, open-label, multicenter phase I dose-escalation trial of ivuxolimab. The trial enrolled adults with locally advanced or metastatic head and neck squamous cell, hepatocellular, melanoma or renal cell carcinoma. Before TCR sequencing, CD4+ and CD8+ T cells were separately sorted from peripheral blood. For sequencing of the TCRbeta CDR3 region, genomic DNA was extracted from the sorted cells. The immunoSEQ Assay was used to sequence the TCRbeta CDR3 regions. TCRdb obtained this table from immuneACCESS and retained in-frame rearrangements with V and J assigned. These tables miss some clones; where compared with another copy, unresolved V genes account for less than half of the shortfall, and the remainder is unexplained. This sample is represented by some 80,000 clones; roughly nine tenths of them were singletons. The leading ten clones occupy about 5% of the sample.

The count of this clone is one. There is no known antigen for this receptor. Base qualities are not at hand, and no much larger clone is one base apart. Sequenced material: CD4+ or CD8+ T cells sorted from blood, taken in a trial of the OX40 agonist ivuxolimab. This TCR was recovered from an adult with an advanced solid tumor such as melanoma, head and neck, liver or kidney cancer. The rearranged chain carries TRBV11-3 and TRBJ2-2, with the identity of the D gene unclear. CDR3 loop: CASSLEANTGELFF. The DNA sequence reads TGTGCCAGCAGCTTAGAAGCGAACACCGGGGAGCTGTTTTTT.